This T cell receptor beta chain appears in the sequencing data of a study of beta chain features in type 1 diabetes. Study-wide results and caveats: cDNA-based sequencing might over-represent cells highly expressing TCR.

CD4+ cells of the naive, central memory, regulatory and stem cell-like memory types were sorted via CD45RO/CCR7/CD25/CD127/CD95/CD27. Investigators reverse transcribed all isolated RNA, so they sequenced expressed TCRB transcripts. The repertoire was sequenced with immunoSEQ multiplex PCR; TCRdb's copy has only in-frame clones and lacks some. The repertoire includes 680,000 or so clones, less than 20% of them detected once, and about 0.086% sits in the top ten. CDR3 length: 12 residues. Trimming left V 5 bases short and J 5 bases short, with 10 bases between. Per germline, CDR1 SGHRS and CDR2 YFSETQ. This clone has only a few counts. Its antigen is currently unknown.

This rearrangement joins TRBV5-1 to TRBJ2-5; D may be TRBD1 or TRBD2 (5 bases each). The source is a man aged 18 to 30 in good health. Sequenced: naive CD4+ T cells from blood. The CDR3 sequence: CASRGTGETQYF. Here the CDR3 DNA reads TGCGCCAGCAGAGGGACGGGGGAGACCCAGTACTTC. Variable domain in full (rest from reference TRBV5-1 and TRBJ2-5): KAGVTQTPRYLIKTRGQQVTLSCSPISGHRSVSWYQQTPGQGLQFLFEYFSETQRNKGNFPGRFSGRQFSNSRSEMNVSTLELGDSALYLCASRGTGETQYFGPGTRLLVL.